Below are 26 T cell receptor beta chains sequenced from a single sample in a study of blood T cell repertoires in COVID-19. The repertoire was sequenced with immunoSEQ multiplex PCR; TCRdb's copy has only in-frame clones and lacks some. The data hold 170,000 or so clones, with roughly 86% observed a single time. Sequenced input: peripheral blood. These receptors were obtained from a man aged 35 to 55 with active or convalescent COVID-19.

The chain is built from TRBV3-1 (or the pseudogene TRBV3-2) and TRBJ1-6; a weak D match, TRBD1 (5 bases). V lost 1 base and J lost 9, with 13 bases in between. The germline V gene encodes CDR1 LGHDT and CDR2 YNNKEL (reference sequence). The CDR3 loop spans 15 amino acids. The CDR3 nucleotides read TGTGCCAGCAGCCAAGGGCAGGGTGGGATTTCACCCCTCCACTTT. It translates to CASSQGQGGISPLHF.

V usage is TRBV6-2 or TRBV6-3 and J usage is TRBJ1-2; D not resolved. V was trimmed by 5 bases and J by 4 bases, leaving 14 bases between them. Germline CDR1 MNHEY, CDR2 SVGEGT. The CDR3 contains 14 residues. The CDR3 is CASSSGRSLYGYTF. The CDR3 DNA reads TGTGCCAGCAGTAGCGGGAGGTCCCTCTATGGCTACACCTTC.

V usage is TRBV4-1 and J usage is TRBJ1-5; 7 positions agree with TRBD1. V trimming: 5 bases; J trimming: 5 bases; junction bases outside the gene matches: 9. The germline CDR1 and CDR2 sequences are MGHRA and YSYEKL. The CDR3 has 15 residues. CDR3 region: CASSSHRDRYQPQHF. The DNA for the CDR3 is TGCGCCAGCAGCTCTCACCGGGACAGATATCAGCCCCAGCATTTT.

The chain combines TRBV10-2 with TRBJ1-5; TRBD1 is a possible D gene (5 bases). Germline V gives CDR1 WSHSY, CDR2 SAAADI. V was cut by 2 bases and J by 6 bases, with 11 bases left in between. The CDR3 contains 14 residues. The CDR3 sequence: CASSETIGGQPQHF. CDR3 nucleotides: TGCGCCAGCAGTGAGACAATCGGGGGTCAGCCCCAGCATTTT.

The chain has TRBV20-1 and TRBJ2-3; D uncertain. Per germline, CDR1 DFQATT and CDR2 SNEGSKA (reference sequence). The CDR3 is 10 amino acids. V was cut by 3 bases and J by 6 bases, with 4 bases left in between. CDR3 nucleotide sequence: TGCAGTGCTAGGACTGATACGCAGTATTTT. Amino acid sequence: CSARTDTQYF.

This clone was picked up one time. The V gene is TRBV3-1 (or the pseudogene TRBV3-2), the J gene TRBJ2-3; TRBD2 might be the D (7 bases). Trimming stripped 8 bases from V and 1 base from J, with 10 bases between. This CDR3 has 13 amino acids. From germline, CDR1 is LGHDT and CDR2 YNNKEL (reference sequence). The CDR3 DNA reads as TGTGCCAGCGGGGGGGCGGGCACAGATACGCAGTATTTT. Amino acids: CASGGAGTDTQYF.

The V call is TRBV7-9, the J call TRBJ1-5, with a weak D call TRBD1 (5 bases). V was trimmed by 5 bases and J by 5 bases, leaving 13 bases between them. Germline lookup yields CDR1 SEHNR and CDR2 FQNEAQ (reference sequence). This CDR3 is 14 amino acids long. CDR3 protein: CASSKGTGDQPQHF. The CDR3, as DNA: TGTGCCAGCAGCAAAGGGACGGGGGATCAGCCCCAGCATTTT.

This rearrangement joins TRBV4-1 to TRBJ1-4, with D possibly being TRBD1 (6 bases). V was clipped by 1 base and J by 0 bases, with 12 bases between them. CDR3 length equals 17 residues. Germline V gene lookup returns CDR1 MGHRA and CDR2 YSYEKL. CDR3 in DNA: TGCGCCAGCAGCCAAGGGTGGGGGGGCGCAACTAATGAAAAACTGTTTTTT. This translates into CASSQGWGGATNEKLFF.

This chain links TRBV11-1 with TRBJ1-1; 7 nucleotides line up with TRBD1. The length of the CDR3 is 14 residues. Germline values: CDR1 SGHAT, CDR2 FQDESV (reference sequence). Trimming at V came to 5 bases and at J to 4 bases, leaving 7 bases not matched to a gene. CDR3 nucleotides: TGTGCCAGCAGCAGACGACAGGGAAGCACTGAAGCTTTCTTT. This encodes CASSRRQGSTEAFF.

The chain combines TRBV27 with TRBJ2-3; TRBD1 agrees at 9 bases. This CDR3 comprises 13 residues. CDR1 and CDR2 (germline): MNHEY, SMNVEV (reference sequence). Trimming took 3 bases from V and 10 from J; bases not matched to a gene: 5. The CDR3 nucleotides are TGTGCCAGCAGTTTCGGGGACAGGGACGCGCAGTATTTT. Translation gives CASSFGDRDAQYF.

The chain is built from TRBV11-3 and TRBJ2-1; tentative D call: TRBD2 (7 bases). CDR1 and CDR2 from the germline V gene are SGHNT and YENEEA. Trimming removed 1 base at V and 4 bases at J, with 20 bases between. This CDR3 contains 18 residues. The CDR3 is CASSLGEGARGLYNEQFF. CDR3 coding DNA: TGTGCCAGCAGCTTAGGGGAGGGAGCCAGGGGCCTTTACAATGAGCAGTTCTTC. The whole variable domain, remainder taken from reference TRBV11-3 and TRBJ2-1, is EAGVVQSPRYKIIEKKQPVAFWCNPISGHNTLYWYLQNLGQGPELLIRYENEEAVDDSQLPKDRFSAERLKGVDSTLKIQPAELGDSAVYLCASSLGEGARGLYNEQFFGPGTRLTVL.

CDR3: CASSPDRDAGYTF. The CDR3 DNA reads TGTGCCAGCAGCCCCGACAGGGATGCTGGCTACACCTTC. J is TRBJ1-2 and V is TRBV11-2, with 7 bases fitting TRBD1. CDR1 and CDR2 from the germline V gene are SGHAT and FQNNGV. V dropped 5 bases and J dropped 7; count of bases not matched to a gene: 7. The CDR3 consists of 13 residues.

This clone has a handful of counts. The chain joins TRBV15 to TRBJ2-1; D is unresolved. Germline values: CDR1 LNHNV, CDR2 YYDKDF (reference sequence). V dropped 0 bases and J dropped 4 bases, with 13 bases sitting between them. The CDR3 covers 16 residues. CDR3 sequence (DNA): TGTGCCACCAGCAGAGAACGGCCAGGCGATTACAATGAGCAGTTCTTC. Amino acid sequence: CATSRERPGDYNEQFF.

The chain carries TRBV27 and TRBJ1-4, with 7 bases aligning to TRBD1. The V segment lost 5 bases and the J segment 4 bases; nucleotides outside the gene matches: 4. Germline CDR1 reads MNHEY; CDR2 reads SMNVEV (reference sequence). There are 14 residues in the CDR3. The CDR3 DNA follows: TGTGCCAGCAGTCTGGGGACAGTTAATGAAAAACTGTTTTTT. Its translation: CASSLGTVNEKLFF.

CDR3 nucleotides: TGTGCCAGCAGCCTCAGGGGGAACACTGAAGCTTTCTTT. Translation: CASSLRGNTEAFF. The chain recombines TRBV6-5 with TRBJ1-1; TRBD1 is a possible D gene (6 bases). Germline CDR1 MNHEY, CDR2 SVGAGI. V lost 6 bases to trimming and J lost 1 base, with 9 bases between them. The CDR3 length is 13 residues.

The chain links TRBV28 to TRBJ1-2; the D gene is possibly TRBD1 (5 bases). The ends were cut back, 6 bases at V and 1 base at J, with 15 bases in the middle. The CDR3 totals 15 residues. Germline V lookup: CDR1 MDHEN, CDR2 SYDVKM. CDR3 residues: CASSVPGLRNYGYTF. The CDR3 bases are TGTGCCAGCAGCGTCCCGGGACTCCGTAACTATGGCTACACCTTC.

The chain uses TRBV27 and TRBJ2-5; TRBD2 is a possible D gene (7 bases). The length of the CDR3 is 13 residues. The germline V gene encodes CDR1 MNHEY and CDR2 SMNVEV (reference sequence). Deletions cut 5 bases from V and 5 bases from J, with 12 bases between. The CDR3 region is CASSPWGGETQYF. In DNA form, the CDR3 reads TGTGCCAGCAGTCCCTGGGGGGGCGAGACCCAGTACTTC.

The rearrangement uses TRBV5-1 and TRBJ2-5; TRBD2 matches 8 bases. The CDR3 spans 15 residues. J gave up 5 bases and V 9 bases, and 15 bases lay outside the gene matches. Germline CDR1 is SGHRS and CDR2 is YFSETQ. The CDR3, as DNA: TGCGCCACCCGTGCCTCGGGGGGGCTTCGGGAGACCCAGTACTTC. Translation gives CATRASGGLRETQYF.

The genes are TRBV5-6 and TRBJ1-1, with 7 bases that match TRBD1. J gave up 5 bases and V 2 bases, and 3 bases lay outside the gene matches. The CDR3 sequence is 13 residues long. Germline values: CDR1 SGHDT, CDR2 YYEEEE. CDR3 DNA sequence: TGTGCCAGCAGCTTTTTACAGGGGACTGAAGCTTTCTTT. Translated: CASSFLQGTEAFF.

V usage is TRBV4-1 and J usage is TRBJ1-2; a possible D gene is TRBD1 (6 bases). The germline V and J ends were trimmed by 5 bases and 0 bases, with 16 bases remaining between them. CDR1 is MGHRA, CDR2 YSYEKL, per germline. The CDR3 consists of 16 residues. The CDR3 is CASSRKGTTTNYGYTF. In nucleotides, the CDR3 is TGCGCCAGCAGCAGGAAAGGGACAACTACTAACTATGGCTACACCTTC.

As DNA, the CDR3 is TGTGCCAGCAGTCTGGACAGGGTGTTATCTGGCACTGAAGCTTTCTTT. Protein: CASSLDRVLSGTEAFF. The chain combines TRBV2 with TRBJ1-1, with 8 bases lining up with TRBD1. The V segment lost 5 bases and the J segment 4 bases; nucleotides outside the gene matches: 12. The germline V gene has CDR1 SNHLY and CDR2 FYNNEI. The CDR3 spans 16 residues. Full variable domain (rest looked up from reference TRBV2 and TRBJ1-1): EPEVTQTPSHQVTQMGQEVILRCVPISNHLYFYWYRQILGQKVEFLVSFYNNEISEKSEIFDDQFSVERPDGSNFTLKIRSTKLEDSAMYFCASSLDRVLSGTEAFFGQGTRLTVV.

The V call is TRBV29-1, the J call TRBJ1-1, with TRBD1 matching 7 bases. The CDR3 spans 13 residues. Losses at the gene ends were 6 bases for V and 2 bases for J; bases not matched to a gene: 6. The germline V gene encodes CDR1 SQVTM and CDR2 ANQGSEA. The CDR3 sequence: CSVRQGRNTEAFF. The CDR3 nucleotides are TGCAGCGTACGACAGGGAAGAAACACTGAAGCTTTCTTT.

This chain links TRBV9 with TRBJ2-5, with 11 nucleotides matching TRBD2. The V gene's germline CDR1 is SGDLS and CDR2 YYNGEE. V shed 7 bases and J 2 bases; nucleotides not matched to a gene: 7. The CDR3 covers 15 residues. CDR3 bases: TGTGCCAGCGGGAGGGGGACTAGCGGACAAGAGACCCAGTACTTC. Protein product: CASGRGTSGQETQYF.

The J gene is TRBJ2-1, the V gene TRBV7-9; tentative D call: TRBD2 (7 bases). Trimming removed 4 bases at V and 7 bases at J, with 26 bases between. This CDR3 is 18 amino acids long. CDR1 and CDR2 (germline): SEHNR, FQNEAQ (reference sequence). CDR3 amino acids: CASSSLIGLAGAKNEQFF. The CDR3 coding sequence is TGTGCCAGCAGCTCACTGATAGGACTGGCGGGGGCCAAAAATGAGCAGTTCTTC.

V usage is TRBV7-2 and J usage is TRBJ1-4, with D unresolved. The CDR3 contains 14 residues. Germline values: CDR1 SGHTA, CDR2 FQGNSA. V lost 5 bases, J lost 4 bases, and 11 bases lay in between. The CDR3 is CASSPDGLNEKLFF. The CDR3 DNA reads TGTGCCAGCAGCCCGGACGGACTTAATGAAAAACTGTTTTTT.

J is TRBJ2-2 and V is TRBV6-6, with D perhaps matching TRBD2 (6 bases). CDR3 length: 14 residues. The germline V gene has CDR1 MNHNY and CDR2 SVGAGI (reference sequence). V was clipped by 2 bases and J by 5 bases, with 9 bases between them. CDR3 bases: TGTGCCAGCAGTTACCTGGAGGGGACCGGGGAGCTGTTTTTT. Encoded protein: CASSYLEGTGELFF.